One sample yielded the 18 T cell receptor beta chains listed below, sequenced in a study of blood T cells in healthy people across ages. Using a J-beta primer mix together with a sample-barcoded 5' primer, a second PCR was run for roughly 7 to 11 cycles. TCRdb re-analysed the 5' RACE reads in MiXCR, keeping a single row per CDR3 protein. The data hold about 730,000 distinct CDR3 sequences, with approximately 43% observed a single time. The sample comprised blood. All receptors derive from a woman aged 55 to 70 in good health.

This clonotype was counted a few times. The chain carries TRBV6-6 and TRBJ1-1, with TRBD1 matching over 7 bases. Unmatched junction bases numbered 5, after V lost 2 bases and J lost 8 bases. This CDR3 has 13 amino acids. Germline CDR1 and CDR2: MNHNY and SVGAGI (reference sequence). The CDR3 spells CASSYLLGQEAFF. As DNA, the CDR3 is TGTGCCAGCAGTTACCTTTTGGGACAGGAAGCTTTCTTT.

This clonotype has at least ten counts. V is TRBV29-1 and J is TRBJ2-7, with 10 bases that match TRBD2. Germline-derived CDR1 and CDR2 are SQVTM and ANQGSEA. The CDR3 runs to 13 residues. After removal of 4 bases from V and 4 bases from J, the junction contained 4 bases not matched to a gene. CDR3 nucleotides: TGCAGCGTTGGAGCGGGGGGGCGATACGAGCAGTACTTC. Translation gives CSVGAGGRYEQYF.

This rearrangement joins TRBV4-1 to TRBJ1-5; TRBD1 might be the D (5 bases). The CDR3 loop spans 15 amino acids. V was pared by 2 bases and J by 1 base, with 9 bases between. Germline CDR1 MGHRA, CDR2 YSYEKL. The CDR3: CASSQRRDSNQPQHF. As DNA, the CDR3 is TGCGCCAGCAGCCAACGCCGGGACAGCAATCAGCCCCAGCATTTT.

The rearrangement uses TRBV20-1 and TRBJ1-6; D is ambiguous. The V gene's germline CDR1 is DFQATT and CDR2 SNEGSKA (reference sequence). This CDR3 contains 15 residues. The V end lost 4 bases, the J end lost 7 bases, and 17 bases lay between the germline ends. The CDR3 protein is CSAISDGPENSPLHF. The DNA for the CDR3 is TGCAGTGCTATATCGGACGGGCCGGAGAATTCACCCCTCCACTTT.

J is TRBJ2-1 and V is TRBV19, with 12 bases lining up with TRBD1. The ends lost 7 bases at V and 6 bases at J; junction bases unmatched: 7. CDR3 length: 15 residues. CDR1 is LNHDA and CDR2 is SQIVND in the germline V gene (reference sequence). The CDR3 is CASIPGTGGVNEQFF. The CDR3 bases are TGTGCCAGTATCCCCGGGACAGGGGGCGTCAATGAGCAGTTCTTC.

Concerning this clonotype itself: A read error may explain this, as a much larger clone is one base away. The chain links TRBV29-1 to TRBJ2-4, with 9 bases aligning to TRBD1. The DNA end is a closer match to TRBJ2-7, so the J assignment may be wrong. Germline assignment: CDR1 SQVTM and CDR2 ANQGSEA. The CDR3 covers 15 residues. CDR3 residues: CSATGGLVPADEQYF. DNA of the CDR3: TGCAGCGCCACAGGGGGCCTTGTACCTGCTGACGAGCAGTACTTC.

The rearrangement links TRBV7-9 to TRBJ1-2, with a possible D match to TRBD1 (5 bases). V was trimmed by 1 base and J by 3 bases, leaving 9 bases between them. Germline CDR1 SEHNR, CDR2 FQNEAQ (reference sequence). There are 14 residues in the CDR3. The CDR3 loop reads CASSLERGDYGYTF. CDR3 bases: TGTGCCAGCAGCTTAGAGAGGGGAGACTATGGCTACACCTTC.

The CDR3, as DNA: TGTGCCAGCAGCGGAGGGACAGTCAATGAGCAGTTCTTC. Translated: CASSGGTVNEQFF. The chain has TRBV11-2 and TRBJ2-1; perhaps TRBD1 as D (7 bases). V dropped 5 bases and J dropped 6 bases, with 11 bases sitting between them. The germline V gene encodes CDR1 SGHAT and CDR2 FQNNGV. The CDR3 consists of 13 residues.

V usage is TRBV20-1 and J usage is TRBJ2-7; D could derive from TRBD1 or TRBD2 (8 bases each). The V gene lost 8 bases and the J gene lost 0 bases, with 17 bases spanning the gap. Germline CDR1 and CDR2: DFQATT and SNEGSKA (reference sequence). CDR3 size: 14 residues. The CDR3 DNA reads TGCAGTTCGCGGGGGGACAGGAGCTCCTACGAGCAGTACTTC. Protein product: CSSRGDRSSYEQYF.

The chain joins TRBV7-2 to TRBJ2-1; D is uncertain. This CDR3 spans 12 amino acids. Germline CDR1 SGHTA, CDR2 FQGNSA. The V gene lost 3 bases and the J gene lost 10 bases, with 10 bases spanning the gap. The CDR3 coding sequence is TGTGCCAGCAGCTTTAAGCGAGGAGAGCAGTTCTTC. Encoded protein: CASSFKRGEQFF.

The CDR3 region is CASNSYANTGELFF. The CDR3 nucleotides are TGTGCCAGCAATTCATACGCGAACACCGGGGAGCTGTTTTTT. This chain uses TRBV6-6 with TRBJ2-2; D is uncertain. The CDR3 covers 14 residues. Trimming took off 7 bases at V and 0 bases at J, with 9 bases between the two ends. Germline V gene sequence: CDR1 MNHNY, CDR2 SVGAGI (reference sequence).

The chain combines TRBV27 with TRBJ1-4; maybe TRBD1 (5 bases). CDR3 length: 13 amino acids. V gave up 6 bases and J gave up 0 bases, with 5 bases separating them. CDR1 MNHEY and CDR2 SMNVEV come from the germline V gene (reference sequence). CDR3 amino acids: CASRGATNEKLFF. For the CDR3, the DNA is TGTGCCAGCAGGGGGGCAACTAATGAAAAACTGTTTTTT. The variable domain in full, completed from reference TRBV27 and TRBJ1-4, reads EAQVTQNPRYLITVTGKKLTVTCSQNMNHEYMSWYRQDPGLGLRQIYYSMNVEVTDKGDVPEGYKVSRKEKRNFPLILESPSPNQTSLYFCASRGATNEKLFFGSGTQLSVL.

V gene TRBV20-1 combines with J gene TRBJ2-2, with TRBD2 identical over 10 bases. V was clipped by 1 base and J by 0 bases; unmatched bases: 5. CDR3 size: 17 residues. The germline V gene has CDR1 DFQATT and CDR2 SNEGSKA (reference sequence). DNA for the CDR3: TGCAGTGCTAGAGTGGCTAGCGGGAGACCGAACACCGGGGAGCTGTTTTTT. Encoded protein: CSARVASGRPNTGELFF.

This clonotype came up a few times. This chain connects TRBV12-3 or TRBV12-4 to TRBJ2-5; possibly TRBD1 for D (5 bases). V lost 1 base and J 6 bases, leaving 15 bases between the germline ends. This CDR3 is 15 amino acids long. CDR3 in DNA: TGTGCCAGCAGTTTAGTTCCCCTAAAGGGGCAGACCCAGTACTTC. Residues: CASSLVPLKGQTQYF.

The rearrangement links TRBV7-9 to TRBJ2-7; 15 positions match TRBD2. This CDR3 has 17 residues. J lost 5 bases, V lost 4 bases, and 9 bases had no gene match. Germline values: CDR1 SEHNR, CDR2 FQNEAQ (reference sequence). In DNA form, the CDR3 reads TGTGCCAGCAGCTATATAGGACTAGCGGGAGGGGAACACGAGCAGTACTTC. This codes for CASSYIGLAGGEHEQYF.

This clonotype appeared a few times. The CDR3 reads CASSLAGQKETQYF. The CDR3, as DNA: TGTGCCAGCTCACTTGCCGGACAAAAAGAGACCCAGTACTTC. The chain links TRBV18 to TRBJ2-5; the D gene is possibly TRBD1 (5 bases). This CDR3 has 14 residues. The V and J ends lost 4 bases and 3 bases respectively, with 12 bases between them. Germline V gene sequence: CDR1 KGHSH, CDR2 LQKENI.

This clonotype was seen repeatedly, ten times or more. The rearrangement uses TRBV6-6 and TRBJ2-5; 8 bases map to TRBD1. Trimming cost V 5 bases and J 2 bases; bases outside gene matches: 1. CDR1 and CDR2 (germline): MNHNY, SVGAGI (reference sequence). This CDR3 spans 13 amino acids. The CDR3 DNA reads as TGTGCCAGCAGTCGACAGGGGCAAGAGACCCAGTACTTC. It translates to CASSRQGQETQYF.

V usage is TRBV6-5 and J usage is TRBJ2-5, with a weak D call TRBD2 (6 bases). The ends were cut back, 6 bases at V and 6 bases at J, with 17 bases in the middle. The CDR3 extends over 14 amino acids. The germline V gene encodes CDR1 MNHEY and CDR2 SVGAGI. The CDR3 DNA sequence: TGTGCCAGCAGGAGGTCGGGCGGGGATCAGACCCAGTACTTC. As protein: CASRRSGGDQTQYF.